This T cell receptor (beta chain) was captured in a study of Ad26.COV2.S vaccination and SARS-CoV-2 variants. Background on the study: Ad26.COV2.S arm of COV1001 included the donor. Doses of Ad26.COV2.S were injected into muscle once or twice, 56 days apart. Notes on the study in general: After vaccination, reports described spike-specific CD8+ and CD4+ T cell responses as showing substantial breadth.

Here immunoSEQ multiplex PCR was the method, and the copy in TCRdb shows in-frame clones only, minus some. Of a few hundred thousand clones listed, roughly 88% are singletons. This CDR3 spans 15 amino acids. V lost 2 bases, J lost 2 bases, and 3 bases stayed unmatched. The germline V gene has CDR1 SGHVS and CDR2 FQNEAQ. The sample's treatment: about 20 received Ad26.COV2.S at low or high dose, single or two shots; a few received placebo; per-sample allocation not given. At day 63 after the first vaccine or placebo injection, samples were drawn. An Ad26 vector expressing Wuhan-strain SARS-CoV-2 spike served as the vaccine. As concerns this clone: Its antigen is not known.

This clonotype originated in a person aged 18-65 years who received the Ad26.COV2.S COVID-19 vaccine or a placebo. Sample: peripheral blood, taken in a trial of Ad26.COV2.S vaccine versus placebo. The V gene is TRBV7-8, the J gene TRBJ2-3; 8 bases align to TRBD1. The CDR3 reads CASSLRDRNTDTQYF. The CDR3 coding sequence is TGTGCCAGCAGCTTACGGGACAGGAACACAGATACGCAGTATTTT.